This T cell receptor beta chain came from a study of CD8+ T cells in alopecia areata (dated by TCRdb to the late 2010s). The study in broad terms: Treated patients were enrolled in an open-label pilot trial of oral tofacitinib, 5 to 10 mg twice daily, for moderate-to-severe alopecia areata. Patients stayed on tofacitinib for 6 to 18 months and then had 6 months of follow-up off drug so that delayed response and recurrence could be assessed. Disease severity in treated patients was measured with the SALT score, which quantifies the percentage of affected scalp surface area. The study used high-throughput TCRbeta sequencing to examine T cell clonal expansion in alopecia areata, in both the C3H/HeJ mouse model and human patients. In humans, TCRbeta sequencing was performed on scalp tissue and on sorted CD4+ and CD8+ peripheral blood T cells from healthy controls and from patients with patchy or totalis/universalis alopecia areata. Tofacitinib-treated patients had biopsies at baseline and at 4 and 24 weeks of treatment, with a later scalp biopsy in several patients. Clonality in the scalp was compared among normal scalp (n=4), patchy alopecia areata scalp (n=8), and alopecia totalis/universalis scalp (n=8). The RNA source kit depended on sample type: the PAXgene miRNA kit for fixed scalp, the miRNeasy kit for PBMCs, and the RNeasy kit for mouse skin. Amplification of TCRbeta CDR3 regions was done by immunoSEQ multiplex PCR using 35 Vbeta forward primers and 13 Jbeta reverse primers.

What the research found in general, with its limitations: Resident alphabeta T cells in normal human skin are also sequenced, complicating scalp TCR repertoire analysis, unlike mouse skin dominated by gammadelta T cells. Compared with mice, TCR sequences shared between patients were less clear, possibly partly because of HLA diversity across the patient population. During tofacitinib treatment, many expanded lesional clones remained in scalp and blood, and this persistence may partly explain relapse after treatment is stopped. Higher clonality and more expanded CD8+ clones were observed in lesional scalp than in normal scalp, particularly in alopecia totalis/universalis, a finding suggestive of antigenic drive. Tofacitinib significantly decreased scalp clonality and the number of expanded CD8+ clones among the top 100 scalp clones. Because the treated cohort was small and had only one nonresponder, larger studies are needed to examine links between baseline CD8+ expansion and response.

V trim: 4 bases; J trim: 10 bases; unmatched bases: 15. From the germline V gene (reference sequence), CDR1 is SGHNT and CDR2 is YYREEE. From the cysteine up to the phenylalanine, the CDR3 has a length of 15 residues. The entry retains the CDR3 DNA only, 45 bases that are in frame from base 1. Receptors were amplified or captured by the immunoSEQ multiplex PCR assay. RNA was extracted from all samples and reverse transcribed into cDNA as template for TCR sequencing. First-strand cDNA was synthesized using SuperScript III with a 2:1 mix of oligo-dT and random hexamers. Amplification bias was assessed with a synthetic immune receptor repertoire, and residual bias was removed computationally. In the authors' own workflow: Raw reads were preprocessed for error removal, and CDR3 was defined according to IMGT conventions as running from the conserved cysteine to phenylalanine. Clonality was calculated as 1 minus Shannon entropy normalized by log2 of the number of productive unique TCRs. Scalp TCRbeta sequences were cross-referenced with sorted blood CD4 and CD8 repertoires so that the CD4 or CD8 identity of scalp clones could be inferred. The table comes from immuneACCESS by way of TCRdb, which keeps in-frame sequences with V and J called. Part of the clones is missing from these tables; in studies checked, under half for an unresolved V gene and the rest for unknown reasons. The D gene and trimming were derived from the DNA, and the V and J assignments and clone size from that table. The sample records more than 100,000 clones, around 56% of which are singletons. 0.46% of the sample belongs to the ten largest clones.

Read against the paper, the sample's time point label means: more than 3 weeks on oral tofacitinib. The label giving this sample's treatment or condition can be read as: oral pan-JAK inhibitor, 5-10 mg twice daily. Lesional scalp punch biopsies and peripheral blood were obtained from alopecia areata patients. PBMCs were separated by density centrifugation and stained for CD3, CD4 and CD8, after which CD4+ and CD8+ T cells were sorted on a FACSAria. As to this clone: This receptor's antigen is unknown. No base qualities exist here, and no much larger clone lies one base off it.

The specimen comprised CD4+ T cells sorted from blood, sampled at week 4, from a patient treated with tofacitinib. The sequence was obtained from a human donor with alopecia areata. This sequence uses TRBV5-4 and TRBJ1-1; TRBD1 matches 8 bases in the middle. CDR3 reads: CASSVDRGPGRGAFF. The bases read TGTGCCAGCAGCGTAGACAGGGGCCCCGGTCGCGGAGCTTTCTTT.